Below, 9 T cell receptor beta chains from the same sample are listed, as sequenced in a study of T cell changes during pregnancy in multiple sclerosis. Sequencing used immunoSEQ multiplex PCR; TCRdb keeps in-frame clones, though not all of them. The table records 60,000 to 90,000 clones, about 93% of them present only once. The sample in question was peripheral blood, obtained after pregnancy. These receptors originate from a female donor in good health, enrolled as a control in a pregnancy study.

The chain recombines TRBV6-6 with TRBJ1-2; TRBD1 agrees at 9 bases. The CDR3 has 13 residues. With V trimmed by 8 bases and J by 6 bases, 7 bases remained unmatched. CDR1 is MNHNY and CDR2 is SVGAGI in the germline V gene (reference sequence). CDR3 in amino acids: CASRGQGVDGYTF. The CDR3 DNA reads as TGTGCCAGCCGGGGACAGGGAGTAGATGGCTACACCTTC.

The chain links TRBV5-1 to TRBJ2-5; 7 bases align to TRBD1. CDR1 and CDR2 from the germline V gene are SGHRS and YFSETQ. This CDR3 contains 13 residues. Trimming cost V 5 bases and J 2 bases; bases outside gene matches: 3. CDR3 coding DNA: TGCGCCAGCAGTTGGACAGGTCAAGAGACCCAGTACTTC. Translating gives CASSWTGQETQYF.

The V call is TRBV7-9, the J call TRBJ2-7; D is unresolved. Germline assignment: CDR1 SEHNR and CDR2 FQNEAQ (reference sequence). V lost 3 bases, J lost 0 bases, and 6 bases lay in between. The CDR3 consists of 13 residues. In DNA form, the CDR3 reads TGTGCCAGCAGCTTCACGGTCTCCTACGAGCAGTACTTC. Protein product: CASSFTVSYEQYF.

The chain joins TRBV11-2 to TRBJ2-6; D is ambiguous. Germline CDR1 reads SGHAT; CDR2 reads FQNNGV. Trimming stripped 0 bases from V and 13 bases from J, with 10 bases between. The CDR3 has 13 amino acids. CDR3 DNA sequence: TGTGCCAGCAGCTTAGATCAGGCCGCTGTCCTGACTTTC. Translating it yields CASSLDQAAVLTF. Together with reference TRBV11-2 and TRBJ2-6, the CDR3 gives the full variable domain: EAGVAQSPRYKIIEKRQSVAFWCNPISGHATLYWYQQILGQGPKLLIQFQNNGVVDDSQLPKDRFSAERLKGVDSTLKIQPAKLEDSAVYLCASSLDQAAVLTFGAGSRLTVL.

V is TRBV10-3 and J is TRBJ2-1; D not certain. The V and J ends lost 6 bases and 4 bases respectively, with 31 bases between them. This CDR3 spans 20 amino acids. Germline loops: CDR1 ENHRY, CDR2 SYGVKD. CDR3 coding DNA: TGTGCCATCAGCCCGGTACAGATCAGACCAACGAAACGCTCATACAATGAGCAGTTCTTC. Translating it yields CAISPVQIRPTKRSYNEQFF.

The chain links TRBV18 to TRBJ2-7, with D maybe TRBD1 (6 bases). Germline-derived CDR1 and CDR2 are KGHSH and LQKENI. CDR3 length equals 18 residues. V was clipped by 9 bases and J by 1 base, with 28 bases between them. CDR3 loop: CASSKNPGHLLVSYEQYF. The CDR3, as DNA: TGTGCCAGTTCGAAAAACCCGGGACACCTGTTGGTATCCTACGAGCAGTACTTC. Supplemented by reference TRBV18 and TRBJ2-7, the full variable domain reads NAGVMQNPRHLVRRRGQEARLRCSPMKGHSHVYWYRQLPEEGLKFMVYLQKENIIDESGMPKERFSAEFPKEGPSILRIQQVVRGDSAAYFCASSKNPGHLLVSYEQYFGPGTRLTVT.

The J gene is TRBJ2-2, the V gene TRBV9; 11 bases are a match to TRBD2. There are 16 residues in the CDR3. The germline gives CDR1 SGDLS, CDR2 YYNGEE. Trimming removed 4 bases from V and 2 bases from J; junction bases left unmatched: 4. The CDR3 loop reads CASSTSGGLNTGELFF. The CDR3 DNA sequence: TGTGCCAGCAGCACTAGCGGGGGCCTTAACACCGGGGAGCTGTTTTTT.

This chain uses TRBV11-1 with TRBJ2-7; 9 bases fit TRBD2. Trimming removed 5 bases from V and 6 bases from J; junction bases left unmatched: 8. The CDR3 has 14 residues. Germline V gives CDR1 SGHAT, CDR2 FQDESV (reference sequence). CDR3 amino acids: CASSPSSGIGEQYF. The CDR3 DNA is TGTGCCAGCAGCCCGTCTAGCGGGATCGGCGAGCAGTACTTC.

The chain combines TRBV4-1 with TRBJ1-2; perhaps TRBD1 as D (5 bases). Per germline, CDR1 MGHRA and CDR2 YSYEKL. The CDR3 extends over 14 amino acids. V lost 4 bases to trimming and J lost 3 bases, with 12 bases between them. This CDR3 reads CASSLEGLDYGYTF. DNA of the CDR3: TGCGCCAGCAGCCTAGAGGGGCTCGACTATGGCTACACCTTC.